This TCR beta chain emerged from a study of patients and donors after allogeneic stem cell transplantation. TCRdb processed the RT-PCR reads anew with MiXCR; each CDR3 protein has one entry. This table has under 200,000 distinct CDR3 sequences, roughly 31% appearing once. V shed 2 bases and J shed 6 bases, with 8 bases lying between them. The germline V gene encodes CDR1 DFQATT and CDR2 SNEGSKA (reference sequence). This CDR3 has 12 amino acids. The receptor was derived from a human donor who was either an allogeneic HSCT recipient or a stem cell or donor lymphocyte infusion donor (not recorded which). It is not recorded whose cells these are; they may come from a transplant donor. V and J are TRBV20-1 and TRBJ2-1; D is undetermined. The sequenced material came from blood, either unsorted or a sorted T cell fraction (not recorded which). CDR3 coding DNA: TGCAGTGCTAGACGTCAGGTCAATGAGCAGTTCTTC. Translated, it gives CSARRQVNEQFF.